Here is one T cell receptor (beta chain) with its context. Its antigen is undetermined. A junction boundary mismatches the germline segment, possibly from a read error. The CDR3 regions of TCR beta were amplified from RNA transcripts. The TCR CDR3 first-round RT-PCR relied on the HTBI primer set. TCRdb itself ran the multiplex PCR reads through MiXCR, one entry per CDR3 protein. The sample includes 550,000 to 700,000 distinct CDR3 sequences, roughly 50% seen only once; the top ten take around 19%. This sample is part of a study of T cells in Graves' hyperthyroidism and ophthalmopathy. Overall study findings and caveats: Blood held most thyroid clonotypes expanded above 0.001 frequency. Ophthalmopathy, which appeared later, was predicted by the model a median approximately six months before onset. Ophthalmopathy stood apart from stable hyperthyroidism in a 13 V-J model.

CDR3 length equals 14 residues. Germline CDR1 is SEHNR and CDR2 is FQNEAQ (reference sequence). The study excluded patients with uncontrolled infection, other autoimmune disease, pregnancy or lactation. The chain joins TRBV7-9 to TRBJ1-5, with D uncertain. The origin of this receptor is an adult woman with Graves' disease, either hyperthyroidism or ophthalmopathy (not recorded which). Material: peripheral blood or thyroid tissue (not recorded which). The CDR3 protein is CASSLAGSGEQLDF. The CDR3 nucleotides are TGTGCCAGCAGCTTGGCGGGGTCTGGGGAACAATTGGATTTT.